The clone carrying this T cell receptor beta chain was counted once. This sample was included in a study of technical replicates of blood from a few donors. Profiled with immunoSEQ multiplex PCR; TCRdb holds only in-frame clones, not every one. The sample records 65,000 to 85,000 clones, 85% to 95% being singletons. Germline-derived CDR1 and CDR2 are SGHRS and YFSETQ. With V trimmed by 5 bases and J by 6 bases, 11 bases remained unmatched. The CDR3 runs to 15 residues. The chain has TRBV5-1 and TRBJ1-2; 9 bases are a match to TRBD1. The receptor's source is a human donor in good health. Sequenced input: T cells isolated from PBMCs. The chain's CDR3 is CASRPRTGGFDGYTF. The DNA for the CDR3 is TGCGCCAGCAGACCCCGAACAGGGGGCTTCGATGGCTACACCTTC.